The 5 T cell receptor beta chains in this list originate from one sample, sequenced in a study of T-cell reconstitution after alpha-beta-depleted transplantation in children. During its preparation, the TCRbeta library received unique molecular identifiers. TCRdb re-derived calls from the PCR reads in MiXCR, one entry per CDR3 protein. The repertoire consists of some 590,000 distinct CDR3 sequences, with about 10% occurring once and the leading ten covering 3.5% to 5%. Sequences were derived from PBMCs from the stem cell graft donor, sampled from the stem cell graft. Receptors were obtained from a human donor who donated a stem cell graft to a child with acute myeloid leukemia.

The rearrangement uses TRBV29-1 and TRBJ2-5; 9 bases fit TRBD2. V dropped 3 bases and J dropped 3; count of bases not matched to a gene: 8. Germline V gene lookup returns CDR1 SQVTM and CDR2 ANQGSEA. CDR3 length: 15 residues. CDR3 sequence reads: CSVDGASGIEETQYF. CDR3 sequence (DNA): TGCAGCGTTGATGGGGCTAGCGGGATTGAAGAGACCCAGTACTTC.

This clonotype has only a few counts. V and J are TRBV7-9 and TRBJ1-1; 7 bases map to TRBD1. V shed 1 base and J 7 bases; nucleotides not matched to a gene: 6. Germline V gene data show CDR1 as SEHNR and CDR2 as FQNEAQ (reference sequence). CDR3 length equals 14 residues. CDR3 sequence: CASSLESGTDEAFF. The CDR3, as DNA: TGTGCCAGCAGCTTAGAATCCGGGACAGATGAAGCTTTCTTT.

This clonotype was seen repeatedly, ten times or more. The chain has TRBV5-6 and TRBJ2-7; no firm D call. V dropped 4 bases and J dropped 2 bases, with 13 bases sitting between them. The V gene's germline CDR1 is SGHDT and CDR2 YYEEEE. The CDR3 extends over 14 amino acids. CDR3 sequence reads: CASSGRGRTYEQYF. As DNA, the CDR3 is TGTGCCAGCAGCGGAAGAGGTAGAACCTACGAGCAGTACTTC.

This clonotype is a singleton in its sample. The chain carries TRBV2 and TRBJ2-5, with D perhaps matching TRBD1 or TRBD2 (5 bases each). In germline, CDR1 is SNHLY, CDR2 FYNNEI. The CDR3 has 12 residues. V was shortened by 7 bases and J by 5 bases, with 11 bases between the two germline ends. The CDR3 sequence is CASKTEGETQYF. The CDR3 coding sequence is TGTGCCAGCAAGACTGAGGGGGAGACCCAGTACTTC.

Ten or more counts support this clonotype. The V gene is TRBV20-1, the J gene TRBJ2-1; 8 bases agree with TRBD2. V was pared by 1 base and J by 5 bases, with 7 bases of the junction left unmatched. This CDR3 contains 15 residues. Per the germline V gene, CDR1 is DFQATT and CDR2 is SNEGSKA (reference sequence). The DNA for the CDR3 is TGCAGTGCTAGAGTATCCAGCGGGAGAGACAATGAGCAGTTCTTC. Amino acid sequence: CSARVSSGRDNEQFF.